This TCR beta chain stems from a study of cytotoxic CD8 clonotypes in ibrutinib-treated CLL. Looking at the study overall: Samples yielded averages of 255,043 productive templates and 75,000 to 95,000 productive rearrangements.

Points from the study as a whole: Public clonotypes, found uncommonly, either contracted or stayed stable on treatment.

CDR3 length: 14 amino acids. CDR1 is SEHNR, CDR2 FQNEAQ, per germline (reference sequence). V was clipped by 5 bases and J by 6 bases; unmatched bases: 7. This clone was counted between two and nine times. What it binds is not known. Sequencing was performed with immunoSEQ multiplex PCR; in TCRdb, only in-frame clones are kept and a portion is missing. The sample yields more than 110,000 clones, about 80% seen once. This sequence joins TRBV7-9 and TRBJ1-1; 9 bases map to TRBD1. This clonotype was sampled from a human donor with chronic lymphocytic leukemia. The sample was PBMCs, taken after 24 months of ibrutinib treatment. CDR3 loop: CASSPGTGHPEAFF. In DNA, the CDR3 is TGTGCCAGCAGCCCTGGGACAGGGCACCCTGAAGCTTTCTTT.